The source of this TCR beta chain is a study of cytomegalovirus exposure and HLA in healthy donors. Points from the study as a whole: The authors judged a highly shared variant cluster likely a sequencing artifact. Clonal expansion, a later analysis showed, was greater in HLA-associated TCR beta chains than in equally common others.

Details on this clone: Antigen specificity is unknown.

Despite likely unrecorded immune exposures, the donors were nominally healthy at the time of sampling. Primers included in the PCR were 60 Vbeta and 13 Jbeta primers. The assay was immunoSEQ multiplex PCR, and TCRdb's table has in-frame clones only and misses some. The sample has roughly 150,000 clones, 82% seen once. The CDR3 has 16 residues. In germline, CDR1 is SGHAT, CDR2 FQDESV (reference sequence). V gave up 1 base and J gave up 5 bases; unmatched junction bases: 5. The chain couples TRBV11-1 to TRBJ2-5, with 12 bases identical to TRBD2. This sequence originates from a girl aged 5-17 years in good health and CMV-seropositive. The sample comprised PBMCs. In DNA form, the CDR3 reads TGTGCCAGCAGCTTAGGGACTAGCGGGATCTGGGAGACCCAGTACTTC. Translating gives CASSLGTSGIWETQYF.